This entry lists 30 T cell receptor beta chains sequenced from one sample in a study of shared clonotypes between healthy human individuals. The method was immunoSEQ multiplex PCR; TCRdb's version includes in-frame clones alone and lacks a portion of them. The sample yields 550,000 to 700,000 clones, around 78% seen once. Input material: memory CD4+ T cells sorted from blood. This sample's subset: CD45RA-negative fraction. These receptors were collected from a woman aged 25 to 39 in good health.

The V call is TRBV5-1, the J call TRBJ1-1, with D possibly matching TRBD1 (5 bases). V lost 0 bases and J 1 base, leaving 13 bases between the germline ends. This CDR3 has 16 amino acids. Looked up from germline, CDR1 is SGHRS and CDR2 is YFSETQ. In DNA form, the CDR3 reads TGCGCCAGCAGCTTGGTTGGGGCCGGGGCGAACACTGAAGCTTTCTTT. This translates into CASSLVGAGANTEAFF.

This clone came up many times. The CDR3 DNA sequence: TGTGCCAGCAGCGATGCGTCAAGAAATCAGCCCCAGCATTTT. As protein: CASSDASRNQPQHF. The V call is TRBV7-2, the J call TRBJ1-5, with D uncertain. The germline gives CDR1 SGHTA, CDR2 FQGNSA. V was shortened by 5 bases and J by 4 bases, with 12 bases between the two germline ends. The length of the CDR3 is 14 residues. Together with reference TRBV7-2 and TRBJ1-5, the CDR3 gives the full variable domain: GAGVSQSPSNKVTEKGKDVELRCDPISGHTALYWYRQSLGQGLEFLIYFQGNSAPDKSGLPSDRFSAERTGGSVSTLTIQRTQQEDSAVYLCASSDASRNQPQHFGDGTRLSIL.

This clone was counted between two and nine times. The chain has TRBV5-6 and TRBJ2-5; TRBD2 matches 9 bases. The J call could be wrong; TRBJ2-7 is a better fit for the DNA end. In germline, CDR1 is SGHDT, CDR2 YYEEEE. This CDR3 is built from 16 residues. Written as DNA, the CDR3 is TGTGCCAGCAGCCACACGGTAGCGGGAGAGTCCTACGAGCAGTACTTC. Translation: CASSHTVAGESYEQYF.

The V and J genes are TRBV5-1 and TRBJ1-3; 11 nucleotides align to TRBD1. The CDR3 is made up of 15 amino acids. CDR1 SGHRS and CDR2 YFSETQ come from the germline V gene. Unmatched junction bases numbered 1, after V lost 0 bases and J lost 5 bases. CDR3: CASSLEDRGRNTIYF. The DNA of the CDR3 is TGCGCCAGCAGCTTGGAGGACAGGGGGCGAAACACCATATATTTT.

The chain links TRBV6-1 to TRBJ2-7, with 8 bases identical to TRBD1. Germline CDR1 reads MNHNS; CDR2 reads SASEGT. This CDR3 is 11 amino acids long. The J segment lost 3 bases and the V segment lost 8 bases, leaving 0 bases of the junction unmatched. The CDR3 DNA reads as TGTGCCAGCGGACAGGGCTACGAGCAGTACTTC. Amino acids: CASGQGYEQYF.

This sequence joins TRBV28 and TRBJ2-7; the D gene is possibly TRBD1 (5 bases). Trimming took off 3 bases at V and 6 bases at J, with 15 bases between the two ends. CDR3 length: 14 amino acids. Germline CDR1 reads MDHEN; CDR2 reads SYDVKM. The CDR3 nucleotides are TGTGCCAGCAGTTTGTGGCAGGGATCGGGCGAGCAGTACTTC. Its protein product is CASSLWQGSGEQYF.

This clone has ten or more counts. The chain couples TRBV28 to TRBJ2-7; D is undetermined. The V gene's germline CDR1 is MDHEN and CDR2 SYDVKM. The CDR3 has 15 amino acids. The V gene lost 5 bases and the J gene lost 0 bases, with 14 bases spanning the gap. The CDR3 reads CASSATGRSSYEQYF. CDR3 coding DNA: TGTGCCAGCAGTGCGACCGGACGGAGCTCCTACGAGCAGTACTTC.

J is TRBJ2-5 and V is TRBV15; D not resolved. V was clipped by 3 bases and J by 5 bases, with 16 bases between them. Germline V gives CDR1 LNHNV, CDR2 YYDKDF (reference sequence). CDR3 length: 15 residues. The CDR3 region is CATSRDWTDWETQYF. Written as DNA, the CDR3 is TGTGCCACCAGCAGGGATTGGACCGATTGGGAGACCCAGTACTTC.

V is TRBV15 and J is TRBJ2-2; no clear D. Germline V lookup: CDR1 LNHNV, CDR2 YYDKDF (reference sequence). Trimming took off 4 bases at V and 4 bases at J, with 13 bases between the two ends. The CDR3 contains 15 residues. The CDR3 is CATSNRVVVTGELFF. The CDR3 DNA sequence: TGTGCCACCAGCAACCGCGTGGTGGTCACCGGGGAGCTGTTTTTT.

CDR3 protein: CASVPGLAGVLDTQYF. CDR3 coding DNA: TGTGCCAGCGTACCCGGACTAGCGGGAGTGTTAGATACGCAGTATTTT. The rearrangement uses TRBV27 and TRBJ2-3; TRBD2 aligns across 13 bases. Germline assignment: CDR1 MNHEY and CDR2 SMNVEV (reference sequence). After removal of 8 bases from V and 5 bases from J, the junction contained 10 bases not matched to a gene. This CDR3 spans 16 amino acids.

Only a few counts were recorded for this clone. With a much larger clone just one base away, this may be a read error. Other DNA sequences within the sample encode an identical CDR3. The rearrangement joins TRBV28 to TRBJ1-5, with 9 bases identical to TRBD1. This CDR3 has 14 residues. Germline loops: CDR1 MDHEN, CDR2 SYDVKM. The V and J ends lost 5 bases and 4 bases, in that order; junction bases with no gene match: 3. CDR3 residues: CASSTGTGNQPQHF. The CDR3 coding sequence is TGTGCCAGCAGTACCGGGACAGGGAATCAGCCCCAGCATTTT.

The genes are TRBV21-1 and TRBJ1-5; the listed D gene, TRBD1, was not tested against the DNA. TRBV21-1 is assigned pseudogene status. The CDR3 is 17 residues long. The CDR3 spells CASSKVVSGASNQPQHF. The CDR3 coding sequence is TGTGCCAGCAGCAAAGTAGTCTCAGGGGCTAGCAATCAGCCCCAGCATTTT.

The chain couples TRBV7-2 to TRBJ2-5; D is undetermined. This CDR3 region has 15 residues. The germline gives CDR1 SGHTA, CDR2 FQGNSA. Trimming removed 0 bases from V and 5 bases from J, with 13 bases in between. The CDR3 loop is CASSLAVSHGETQYF. CDR3 coding DNA: TGTGCCAGCAGCTTAGCGGTCTCTCATGGGGAGACCCAGTACTTC.

The chain couples TRBV7-6 to TRBJ2-3; no clear D. The CDR3 has 12 residues. CDR1 and CDR2 (germline): SGHVS, FNYEAQ. V was shortened by 3 bases and J by 4 bases, with 5 bases between the two germline ends. Written as DNA, the CDR3 is TGTGCCAGCAGCTTTAGGGCAGATACGCAGTATTTT. This codes for CASSFRADTQYF. Full variable domain (missing parts from reference TRBV7-6 and TRBJ2-3): GAGVSQSPRYKVTKRGQDVALRCDPISGHVSLYWYRQALGQGPEFLTYFNYEAQQDKSGLPNDRFSAERPEGSISTLTIQRTEQRDSAMYRCASSFRADTQYFGPGTRLTVL.

This clone was counted between two and nine times. The chain couples TRBV25-1 to TRBJ2-7; D may correspond to TRBD1 or TRBD2 (5 bases each). Germline values: CDR1 MGHDK, CDR2 SYGVNS. The length of the CDR3 is 14 residues. Trimming took off 6 bases at V and 6 bases at J, with 18 bases between the two ends. The CDR3 sequence is CASRSSRDGGEQYF. CDR3 bases: TGTGCCAGCAGATCGTCCCGGGACGGTGGCGAGCAGTACTTC.

The rearrangement links TRBV2 to TRBJ1-2, with 10 bases aligning to TRBD1. There are 13 residues in the CDR3. Germline CDR1 is SNHLY and CDR2 is FYNNEI. Unmatched junction bases numbered 3, after V lost 7 bases and J lost 4 bases. The DNA for the CDR3 is TGTGCCAGCACTCGGGACAGGGGCTATGGCTACACCTTC. Translated, it gives CASTRDRGYGYTF.

The chain carries TRBV23-1 and TRBJ1-1, with a possible D match to TRBD1 (5 bases). TRBV23-1 is given ORF status, its function remaining uncertain. V lost 0 bases and J 2 bases, leaving 16 bases between the germline ends. This CDR3 has 17 residues. Here the CDR3 reads CASSQSIVGVGNTEAFF. Here the CDR3 DNA reads TGCGCCAGCAGTCAATCGATAGTGGGGGTGGGAAACACTGAAGCTTTCTTT.

The chain employs TRBV7-9 and TRBJ1-4; D may be TRBD1 (5 bases). Trimming stripped 5 bases from V and 7 bases from J, with 8 bases between. In germline, CDR1 is SEHNR, CDR2 FQNEAQ (reference sequence). The CDR3 extends over 12 amino acids. The CDR3 loop reads CASSPGSEKLFF. The DNA of the CDR3 is TGTGCCAGCAGCCCAGGGAGTGAAAAACTGTTTTTT.

The rearrangement joins TRBV19 to TRBJ2-4; D might be TRBD2 (5 bases). V was pared by 7 bases and J by 7 bases, with 20 bases between. The germline gives CDR1 LNHDA, CDR2 SQIVND (reference sequence). The length of the CDR3 is 15 residues. DNA of the CDR3: TGTGCCAGTATGCTTCGGACGGGATTGGGGAACATTCAGTACTTC. Translating it yields CASMLRTGLGNIQYF.

Comment on this clone: The junction departs from germline at one end; a sequencing error may be responsible. The gene calls are TRBV7-8 and TRBJ1-5; 7 nucleotides align to TRBD1. CDR1 is SGHVS and CDR2 is FQNEAQ in the germline V gene. The CDR3 runs 17 residues. The CDR3 here is CASSPVPTGFNSPSLNF. The CDR3 nucleotides are TGTGCCAGCAGCCCAGTGCCGACAGGGTTCAACAGCCCCAGCCTTAATTTT.

The V gene is TRBV29-1, the J gene TRBJ2-7; 8 bases fit TRBD2. Germline V lookup: CDR1 SQVTM, CDR2 ANQGSEA. Trimming cost V 7 bases and J 6 bases; bases outside gene matches: 8. This CDR3 spans 12 amino acids. DNA for the CDR3: TGCAGCGGCGGAACCACTAGCGGCGAGCAGTACTTC. It codes for CSGGTTSGEQYF.

This chain connects TRBV19 to TRBJ2-6; 12 bases align to TRBD2. The germline V gene has CDR1 LNHDA and CDR2 SQIVND (reference sequence). J gave up 1 base and V 7 bases, and 5 bases lay outside the gene matches. This CDR3 is 17 amino acids long. CDR3 sequence (DNA): TGTGCCAGTATGACTAGCGGGAGTGCGTCTGGGGCCAACGTCCTGACTTTC. Translated: CASMTSGSASGANVLTF.

The chain employs TRBV5-1 and TRBJ1-2, with TRBD1 matching 10 bases. This CDR3 comprises 15 residues. CDR1 and CDR2 from the germline V gene are SGHRS and YFSETQ. J lost 3 bases, V lost 1 base, and 3 bases had no gene match. In DNA, the CDR3 is TGCGCCAGCAGCTTGACCGGGACAGGGGACTATGGCTACACCTTC. This sequence encodes CASSLTGTGDYGYTF.

The CDR3 region is CASSKAGGRGNSNQPQHF. The CDR3 nucleotides read TGTGCCAGCAGCAAAGCAGGGGGGAGGGGCAATAGCAATCAGCCCCAGCATTTT. The chain uses TRBV21-1 and TRBJ1-5. TRBV21-1 is a pseudogene. The CDR3 loop spans 18 amino acids.

The chain carries TRBV10-2 and TRBJ2-7; tentatively, D is TRBD1 (5 bases). Trimming took 6 bases from V and 2 from J, leaving 11 bases between them. Germline V gives CDR1 WSHSY, CDR2 SAAADI. The CDR3 consists of 13 residues. The CDR3 region is CASRRARAYEQYF. In DNA form, the CDR3 reads TGCGCCAGCAGGAGAGCCAGGGCCTACGAGCAGTACTTC.

Ten or more counts support this clone. J is TRBJ1-2 and V is TRBV4-1; tentatively, D is TRBD1 (5 bases). This CDR3 has 15 residues. The germline CDR1 and CDR2 sequences are MGHRA and YSYEKL. The V end was cut by 0 bases, the J end by 8 bases, with 16 bases between. In DNA, the CDR3 is TGCGCCAGCAGCCAAGATCGGGGCAGCGTGGGAGGCTACACCTTC. Encoded protein: CASSQDRGSVGGYTF.

The CDR3 region is CASSLGQIKTTEAFF. CDR3 DNA: TGTGCCAGCAGCCTGGGACAGATCAAAACCACTGAAGCTTTCTTT. This sequence joins TRBV6-5 and TRBJ1-1, with 7 bases that match TRBD1. With 6 bases clipped from V and 4 bases from J, the junction kept 11 bases outside the gene matches. CDR1 MNHEY and CDR2 SVGAGI come from the germline V gene. There are 15 residues in the CDR3.

The chain recombines TRBV2 with TRBJ1-5; maybe TRBD1 (5 bases). The CDR3 contains 14 residues. Germline CDR1 is SNHLY and CDR2 is FYNNEI. Trimming removed 4 bases at V and 1 base at J, with 8 bases between. CDR3 coding DNA: TGTGCCAGCAGTGTACGACAGAGCAATCAGCCCCAGCATTTT. It translates to CASSVRQSNQPQHF.

This chain connects TRBV6-1 to TRBJ2-5, with a tentative D call TRBD2 (6 bases). The J call may be incorrect, as the DNA end agrees better with TRBJ2-7. CDR3 length: 15 amino acids. Germline assignment: CDR1 MNHNS and CDR2 SASEGT. The CDR3 bases are TGTGCCAGCAGTGAGGGGGGAGCCGGGGCCTACGAGCAGTACTTC. Its translation is CASSEGGAGAYEQYF.

Here the CDR3 reads CASSPHRGYYGYTF. In DNA, the CDR3 is TGTGCCAGCAGCCCACATCGGGGGTACTATGGCTACACCTTC. This chain links TRBV27 with TRBJ1-2; weak D call: TRBD1 (5 bases). Looked up from germline, CDR1 is MNHEY and CDR2 is SMNVEV (reference sequence). This CDR3 region has 14 residues. V gave up 6 bases and J gave up 3 bases, with 14 bases separating them.